These T cell receptor beta chains were read from a single sample in a study of T cell responses to AZD1222 COVID-19 vaccine. The method was immunoSEQ multiplex PCR; TCRdb's version includes in-frame clones alone and lacks a portion of them. Of approximately 100,000 clones listed, about nine tenths were seen once; the top ten hold around 4.8%. Material: peripheral blood, obtained on day 0 of AZD1222 vaccination. The receptors were sampled from an adult in good health. Each CDR3 is given with its conserved first and last residue. Each record gives: CDR3 protein, CDR3 DNA, V gene, clone size, D gene, J gene. The D gene is left open where the match is weak. Only part of the rows carry a size: once, few, many, or a class if the clone is expanded.

CDR3aa: CASSQDTGSRTEAFF; CDR3nt: TGCGCCAGCAGCCAAGATACAGGGTCCCGCACTGAAGCTTTCTTT; v_gene: TRBV4-3; abundance: once; d_gene: -; j_gene: TRBJ1-1
CDR3aa: CASRGTGGTEAFF; CDR3nt: TGTGCCAGCAGGGGGACGGGGGGCACTGAAGCTTTCTTT; v_gene: TRBV2; abundance: -; d_gene: -; j_gene: TRBJ1-1
CDR3aa: CSASDILAGESSEQFF; CDR3nt: TGCAGTGCTAGTGATATACTAGCGGGAGAGTCTTCTGAGCAGTTCTTC; v_gene: TRBV20-1; abundance: -; d_gene: TRBD2; j_gene: TRBJ2-1
CDR3aa: CASRKSTAGGYNEQFF; CDR3nt: TGTGCCAGCAGGAAATCCACAGCGGGGGGCTACAATGAGCAGTTCTTC; v_gene: TRBV27; abundance: -; d_gene: TRBD2; j_gene: TRBJ2-1
CDR3aa: CAWTIGPNSEKLFF; CDR3nt: TGTGCCTGGACGATCGGGCCAAACAGTGAAAAACTGTTTTTT; v_gene: TRBV30; abundance: -; d_gene: -; j_gene: TRBJ1-4
CDR3aa: CASSVLAGAQETQYF; CDR3nt: TGCGCCAGCAGTGTTCTAGCGGGAGCCCAAGAGACCCAGTACTTC; v_gene: TRBV10-1; abundance: -; d_gene: TRBD2; j_gene: TRBJ2-5
CDR3aa: CSANLAGEQYF; CDR3nt: TGCAGTGCAAACCTTGCGGGGGAGCAGTACTTC; v_gene: TRBV20-1; abundance: -; d_gene: -; j_gene: TRBJ2-7
CDR3aa: CASSLMSIYGYTF; CDR3nt: TGTGCCAGCAGCTTAATGTCCATCTATGGCTACACCTTC; v_gene: TRBV7-9; abundance: -; d_gene: -; j_gene: TRBJ1-2
CDR3aa: CASSEGIADTGELFF; CDR3nt: TGTGCCAGCAGTGAAGGGATAGCGGACACCGGGGAGCTGTTTTTT; v_gene: TRBV2; abundance: -; d_gene: -; j_gene: TRBJ2-2
CDR3aa: CASSQEDLTDTQYF; CDR3nt: TGTGCCAGCAGCCAAGAGGACCTCACAGATACGCAGTATTTT; v_gene: TRBV3-1/TRBV3-2; abundance: -; d_gene: -; j_gene: TRBJ2-3
CDR3aa: CASSLSQDSNQPQHF; CDR3nt: TGTGCCAGCAGTTTGTCCCAGGATAGCAATCAGCCCCAGCATTTT; v_gene: TRBV6-9; abundance: -; d_gene: -; j_gene: TRBJ1-5
CDR3aa: CASSSTGGTDTEAFF; CDR3nt: TGCGCCAGCAGCTCGACAGGGGGTACGGATACTGAAGCTTTCTTT; v_gene: TRBV5-1; abundance: -; d_gene: TRBD1; j_gene: TRBJ1-1
CDR3aa: CASSRGGQVYEQYF; CDR3nt: TGTGCCAGCAGCCGGGGGGGACAGGTGTACGAGCAGTACTTC; v_gene: TRBV7-2; abundance: -; d_gene: -; j_gene: TRBJ2-7
CDR3aa: CASSPGAGPNEKLFF; CDR3nt: TGTGCCAGCTCACCGGGGGCCGGTCCTAATGAAAAACTGTTTTTT; v_gene: TRBV18; abundance: -; d_gene: -; j_gene: TRBJ1-4
CDR3aa: CASSLSGPGFTDTQYF; CDR3nt: TGTGCCAGCAGTTTATCGGGCCCGGGGTTCACAGATACGCAGTATTTT; v_gene: TRBV27; abundance: -; d_gene: -; j_gene: TRBJ2-3
CDR3aa: CSVLAGGRGETQYF; CDR3nt: TGCAGCGTGCTAGCGGGGGGTCGTGGGGAGACCCAGTACTTC; v_gene: TRBV29-1; abundance: once; d_gene: TRBD2; j_gene: TRBJ2-5
CDR3aa: CASSPDRYYNEQFF; CDR3nt: TGTGCCAGCAGCCCGGACAGATATTACAATGAGCAGTTCTTC; v_gene: TRBV7-2; abundance: -; d_gene: -; j_gene: TRBJ2-1
CDR3aa: CASSLGLGTEAFF; CDR3nt: TGTGCCAGCAGCTTAGGGCTCGGAACTGAAGCTTTCTTT; v_gene: TRBV7-9; abundance: -; d_gene: -; j_gene: TRBJ1-1
CDR3aa: CASSVEVYRGSDTQYF; CDR3nt: TGCGCCAGCAGCGTAGAGGTCTACAGGGGGAGTGATACGCAGTATTTT; v_gene: TRBV5-1; abundance: -; d_gene: TRBD1; j_gene: TRBJ2-3
CDR3aa: CASSEQGFNEKLFF; CDR3nt: TGTGCCAGCAGCGAACAGGGGTTTAATGAAAAACTGTTTTTT; v_gene: TRBV6-2/TRBV6-3; abundance: -; d_gene: TRBD1; j_gene: TRBJ1-4
CDR3aa: CAIRGTWNTEAFF; CDR3nt: TGTGCCATCAGGGGGACGTGGAACACTGAAGCTTTCTTT; v_gene: TRBV10-3; abundance: -; d_gene: -; j_gene: TRBJ1-1
CDR3aa: CASSGQGSGYTF; CDR3nt: TGTGCCAGTAGTGGACAGGGTAGCGGCTACACCTTC; v_gene: TRBV19; abundance: -; d_gene: TRBD1; j_gene: TRBJ1-2
CDR3aa: CASRDPDRGQETQYF; CDR3nt: TGTGCCAGCAGAGACCCGGACAGGGGGCAAGAGACCCAGTACTTC; v_gene: TRBV5-4; abundance: -; d_gene: TRBD1; j_gene: TRBJ2-5
CDR3aa: CASHSYWGNTEAFF; CDR3nt: TGTGCCAGCCACTCATATTGGGGAAACACTGAAGCTTTCTTT; v_gene: TRBV7-9; abundance: -; d_gene: -; j_gene: TRBJ1-1
CDR3aa: CASSPPGNTIYF; CDR3nt: TGTGCCAGCAGCCCGCCTGGAAACACCATATATTTT; v_gene: TRBV3-1/TRBV3-2; abundance: -; d_gene: -; j_gene: TRBJ1-3
CDR3aa: CASSQGGYGGLRHSPLHF; CDR3nt: TGCGCCAGCAGCCAAGGGGGGTATGGGGGTTTACGGCATTCACCCCTCCACTTT; v_gene: TRBV4-3; abundance: -; d_gene: -; j_gene: TRBJ1-6
CDR3aa: CASSARGYPGANVLTF; CDR3nt: TGTGCCAGTAGTGCGCGGGGGTACCCGGGGGCCAACGTCCTGACTTTC; v_gene: TRBV19; abundance: -; d_gene: TRBD2; j_gene: TRBJ2-6
CDR3aa: CARDEQYF; CDR3nt: TGTGCTAGGGACGAGCAGTACTTC; v_gene: TRBV21-1; abundance: -; d_gene: -; j_gene: TRBJ2-7
CDR3aa: CASSQEVAGASYEQYF; CDR3nt: TGCGCCAGCAGCCAAGAAGTAGCGGGAGCATCCTACGAGCAGTACTTC; v_gene: TRBV4-3; abundance: -; d_gene: TRBD2; j_gene: TRBJ2-7
CDR3aa: CASSQWTDEQFF; CDR3nt: TGTGCCAGCAGCCAATGGACGGATGAGCAGTTCTTC; v_gene: TRBV3-1/TRBV3-2; abundance: once; d_gene: -; j_gene: TRBJ2-1
CDR3aa: CASSPTLSTDTQYF; CDR3nt: TGTGCCAGCAGCCCCACCCTCTCCACAGATACGCAGTATTTT; v_gene: TRBV7-3; abundance: -; d_gene: -; j_gene: TRBJ2-3
CDR3aa: CASSFLALSSYNSPLHF; CDR3nt: TGTGCCAGCAGTTTTTTGGCACTAAGCTCCTATAATTCACCCCTCCACTTT; v_gene: TRBV28; abundance: -; d_gene: -; j_gene: TRBJ1-6
CDR3aa: CASSPGLAGGVTAYNEQFF; CDR3nt: TGTGCCAGTAGCCCAGGACTAGCGGGAGGGGTGACCGCCTACAATGAGCAGTTCTTC; v_gene: TRBV19; abundance: -; d_gene: TRBD2; j_gene: TRBJ2-1
CDR3aa: CASSFKQGSDTQYF; CDR3nt: TGTGCCAGCAGCTTTAAACAGGGGTCAGATACGCAGTATTTT; v_gene: TRBV28; abundance: -; d_gene: TRBD1; j_gene: TRBJ2-3
CDR3aa: CAGFEDNYGYTF; CDR3nt: TGTGCCGGCTTTGAGGACAACTATGGCTACACCTTC; v_gene: TRBV6-5; abundance: -; d_gene: -; j_gene: TRBJ1-2
CDR3aa: CASREQRRTNEKLFF; CDR3nt: TGTGCCAGCAGGGAACAACGGCGAACTAATGAAAAACTGTTTTTT; v_gene: TRBV5-5; abundance: -; d_gene: -; j_gene: TRBJ1-4
CDR3aa: CASSLSEGATYEQYF; CDR3nt: TGTGCCAGCAGTTTATCCGAGGGGGCTACCTACGAGCAGTACTTC; v_gene: TRBV27; abundance: few; d_gene: TRBD1; j_gene: TRBJ2-7
CDR3aa: CASGSDTNQPQHF; CDR3nt: TGTGCTAGTGGTTCCGACACAAATCAGCCCCAGCATTTT; v_gene: TRBV12-5; abundance: once; d_gene: -; j_gene: TRBJ1-5
CDR3aa: CASSSTVDTQYF; CDR3nt: TGTGCCAGCAGTTCGACTGTAGATACGCAGTATTTT; v_gene: TRBV12-3/TRBV12-4; abundance: -; d_gene: -; j_gene: TRBJ2-3
CDR3aa: CATSDLGTYEQYF; CDR3nt: TGTGCCACCAGTGATTTGGGGACCTACGAGCAGTACTTC; v_gene: TRBV24-1; abundance: -; d_gene: -; j_gene: TRBJ2-7
CDR3aa: CAWGGIGPRGYEQYF; CDR3nt: TGTGCCTGGGGGGGAATCGGCCCCCGCGGCTACGAGCAGTACTTC; v_gene: TRBV30; abundance: -; d_gene: -; j_gene: TRBJ2-7
CDR3aa: CASSLSGGPQETQYF; CDR3nt: TGCGCCAGCAGCTTGAGCGGGGGGCCCCAAGAGACCCAGTACTTC; v_gene: TRBV5-1; abundance: -; d_gene: TRBD2; j_gene: TRBJ2-5